This T cell receptor beta chain was captured by sequencing in a study of control samples from healthy donors and cancer patients. Repertoires were generated with immunoSEQ multiplex PCR, while TCRdb's copy carries only in-frame clones and drops some. The repertoire holds around 110,000 clones, approximately 90% seen once, with under 2.5% in the top ten. What was sequenced was blood. The sequence was obtained from a woman in her 70s in good health.

This CDR3 is CASSPHEKLFF. DNA of the CDR3: TGTGCCAGCAGTCCCCATGAAAAACTGTTTTTT. V is TRBV6-2 or TRBV6-3 and J is TRBJ1-4; D unclear. V shed 5 bases and J shed 6 bases, with 4 bases lying between them. CDR3 size: 11 residues. CDR1 and CDR2 (germline): MNHEY, SVGEGT.